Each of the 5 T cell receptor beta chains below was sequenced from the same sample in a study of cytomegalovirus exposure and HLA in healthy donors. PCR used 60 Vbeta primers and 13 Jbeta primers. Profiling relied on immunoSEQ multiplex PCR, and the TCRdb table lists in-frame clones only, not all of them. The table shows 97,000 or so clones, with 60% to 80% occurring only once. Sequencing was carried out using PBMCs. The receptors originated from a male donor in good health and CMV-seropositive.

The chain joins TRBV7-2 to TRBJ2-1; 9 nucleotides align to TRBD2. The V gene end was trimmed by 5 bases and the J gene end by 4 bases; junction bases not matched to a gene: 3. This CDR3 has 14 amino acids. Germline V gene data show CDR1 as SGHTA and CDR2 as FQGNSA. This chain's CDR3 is CASSRTSAYNEQFF. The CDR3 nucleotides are TGTGCCAGCAGCCGGACTAGCGCGTACAATGAGCAGTTCTTC.

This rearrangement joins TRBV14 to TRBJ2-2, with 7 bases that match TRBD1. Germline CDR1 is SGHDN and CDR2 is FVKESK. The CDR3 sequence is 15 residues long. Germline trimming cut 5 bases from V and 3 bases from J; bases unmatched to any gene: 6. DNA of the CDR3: TGTGCCAGCAGCGCCAGGGGGTTGGACACCGGGGAGCTGTTTTTT. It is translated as CASSARGLDTGELFF.

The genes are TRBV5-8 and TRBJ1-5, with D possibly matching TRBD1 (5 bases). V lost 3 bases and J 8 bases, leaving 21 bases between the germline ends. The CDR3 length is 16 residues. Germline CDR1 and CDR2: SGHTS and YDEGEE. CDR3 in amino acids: CASSSGSGGGREPQHF. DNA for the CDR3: TGTGCCAGCAGCTCTGGGTCCGGGGGAGGTCGGGAGCCCCAGCATTTT.

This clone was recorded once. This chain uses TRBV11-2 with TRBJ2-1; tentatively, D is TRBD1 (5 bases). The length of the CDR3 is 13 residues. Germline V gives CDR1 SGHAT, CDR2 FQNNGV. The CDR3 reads CATRPDSYNEQFF. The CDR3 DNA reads TGTGCGACACGACCCGACAGTTACAATGAGCAGTTCTTC.

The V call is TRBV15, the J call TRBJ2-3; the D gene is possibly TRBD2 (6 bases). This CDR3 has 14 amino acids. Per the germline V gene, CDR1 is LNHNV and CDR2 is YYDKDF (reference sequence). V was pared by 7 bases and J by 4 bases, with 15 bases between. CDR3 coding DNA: TGTGCCACCAAGGGGCAAGCGGGTGCAGATACGCAGTATTTT. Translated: CATKGQAGADTQYF.